Each of the 16 T cell receptor beta chains below was sequenced from the same sample in a study of shared clonotypes between healthy human individuals. Produced via immunoSEQ multiplex PCR; TCRdb's table is partial and in-frame only. Here the sample spans about 2.3 million clones, approximately 93% being singletons. Sequences were obtained from naive CD4+ T cells from PBMCs. Described subset: CD45RA+ positively selected. All receptors come from a man aged 18 to 29 in good health. Some clones in this sample may be carry-over from other donors' samples.

The V call is TRBV28, the J call TRBJ2-1; TRBD2 agrees at 10 bases. Trimming at V came to 7 bases and at J to 3 bases, leaving 6 bases not matched to a gene. Germline V gives CDR1 MDHEN, CDR2 SYDVKM. The CDR3 is 15 amino acids. In DNA, the CDR3 is TGTGCCAGCACCGGGGCTAGCGGGAGCTACAATGAGCAGTTCTTC. Its protein is CASTGASGSYNEQFF.

The V call is TRBV9, the J call TRBJ1-2, with D possibly being TRBD1 (6 bases). CDR1 is SGDLS and CDR2 is YYNGEE in the germline V gene. V lost 0 bases, J lost 5 bases, and 11 bases lay in between. The CDR3 has 14 residues. In nucleotides, the CDR3 is TGTGCCAGCAGCGTAGCGGGGGCCACATATGGCTACACCTTC. Translation: CASSVAGATYGYTF.

The chain couples TRBV11-3 to TRBJ2-7; weak D call: TRBD1 (5 bases). Germline V gives CDR1 SGHNT, CDR2 YENEEA. The ends were cut back, 5 bases at V and 6 bases at J, with 8 bases in the middle. This CDR3 region has 11 residues. In DNA form, the CDR3 reads TGTGCCAGCAGCAACACAGGCGAGCAGTACTTC. Translating it yields CASSNTGEQYF.

This clone was seen a single time. J is TRBJ2-6 and V is TRBV29-1; weak D call: TRBD2 (5 bases). CDR3 size: 18 residues. CDR1 and CDR2 (germline): SQVTM, ANQGSEA. V lost 5 bases to trimming and J lost 2 bases, with 22 bases between them. CDR3 sequence (DNA): TGCAGCGTTTACTTCGGACCGAGGGAGCCCCCTGGGGCCAACGTCCTGACTTTC. Its translation is CSVYFGPREPPGANVLTF.

Worth noting for this clone: Distinct nucleotide sequences in the sample also encode this CDR3. V and J are TRBV7-3 and TRBJ2-1; 7 bases match TRBD2. Germline values: CDR1 SGHTA, CDR2 FQGTGA. Trimming took 2 bases from V and 7 from J; bases not matched to a gene: 2. The CDR3 has 13 residues. This chain's CDR3 is CASSLAGANEQFF. DNA of the CDR3: TGTGCCAGCAGCTTAGCGGGAGCGAATGAGCAGTTCTTC.

The V and J genes are TRBV7-2 and TRBJ2-7; D perhaps matches TRBD2 (6 bases). The CDR3 is made up of 16 amino acids. Germline lookup yields CDR1 SGHTA and CDR2 FQGNSA. The germline V and J ends were trimmed by 3 bases and 0 bases, with 15 bases remaining between them. The CDR3 sequence: CASSFRTGESSYEQYF. Written as DNA, the CDR3 is TGTGCCAGCAGCTTTCGGACGGGGGAAAGCTCCTACGAGCAGTACTTC.

The V and J genes are TRBV5-1 and TRBJ2-3; 7 bases are a match to TRBD1. This CDR3 has 15 amino acids. Germline values: CDR1 SGHRS, CDR2 YFSETQ. V was clipped by 7 bases and J by 2 bases; unmatched bases: 10. The CDR3 loop reads CASGQQGTNTDTQYF. The CDR3, as DNA: TGCGCCAGCGGACAACAGGGGACAAACACAGATACGCAGTATTTT.

The rearrangement uses TRBV9 and TRBJ1-1; D gene ambiguous. This CDR3 is built from 14 residues. With 3 bases removed from V and 6 bases from J, the gap between germline ends came to 15 bases. Germline assignment: CDR1 SGDLS and CDR2 YYNGEE. The CDR3 DNA reads TGTGCCAGCAGCGCCCTCTCGTTGGGAGCTGAAGCTTTCTTT. This sequence encodes CASSALSLGAEAFF.

The rearrangement links TRBV5-6 to TRBJ2-5; D is undetermined. Near its end, the DNA agrees better with TRBJ2-7, so the J call may be wrong. Germline V CDR1 and CDR2: SGHDT, YYEEEE. This CDR3 contains 13 residues. The CDR3 DNA sequence: TGTGCCAGCAGCTTGGGACGCACCTACGAGCAGTACTTC. This translates into CASSLGRTYEQYF.

In its sample, this clone was seen a few times. This sequence joins TRBV30 and TRBJ1-2, with 9 bases that match TRBD1. Germline-derived CDR1 and CDR2 are GTSNPN and SVGIG (reference sequence). V lost 2 bases to trimming and J lost 5 bases; unmatched junction nucleotides: 9. The CDR3 consists of 15 residues. This CDR3 reads CAWSQGTGRTYGYTF. The CDR3 DNA follows: TGTGCCTGGAGTCAGGGGACAGGGAGGACTTATGGCTACACCTTC.

This clone was observed a handful of times. Additional DNA sequences in this sample encode the identical CDR3. The chain employs TRBV5-5 and TRBJ1-4, with no clear D. The ends were cut back, 1 base at V and 5 bases at J, with 0 bases in the middle. The V gene's germline CDR1 is SGHKS and CDR2 YYEKEE (reference sequence). The CDR3 contains 11 residues. CDR3 sequence: CASSLNEKLFF. CDR3 DNA sequence: TGTGCCAGCAGCTTGAATGAAAAACTGTTTTTT.

The chain carries TRBV9 and TRBJ2-7, with 7 bases matching TRBD1. This CDR3 contains 15 residues. Germline assignment: CDR1 SGDLS and CDR2 YYNGEE. J was trimmed by 6 bases and V by 2 bases; bases with no gene match: 11. The CDR3 nucleotides read TGTGCCAGCAGCGTTACCGGGACAGTGACCTCCGAGCAGTACTTC. This encodes CASSVTGTVTSEQYF.

The J gene is TRBJ1-2, the V gene TRBV11-2; possible D gene TRBD1, 6 bases. CDR3 length: 13 amino acids. Deletions cut 4 bases from V and 5 bases from J, with 11 bases between. CDR1 SGHAT and CDR2 FQNNGV come from the germline V gene. For the CDR3, the DNA is TGTGCCAGCAGCTCAGGACAGCAGTATGGCTACACCTTC. This translates into CASSSGQQYGYTF.

The rearrangement uses TRBV9 and TRBJ2-6; TRBD1 agrees at 8 bases. Germline-derived CDR1 and CDR2 are SGDLS and YYNGEE. The CDR3 spans 18 residues. The V and J ends lost 3 bases and 2 bases, in that order; junction bases with no gene match: 10. CDR3 amino acids: CASSDPTGENAGANVLTF. For the CDR3, the DNA is TGTGCCAGCAGCGATCCGACAGGGGAGAACGCTGGGGCCAACGTCCTGACTTTC. The whole variable domain, remainder taken from reference TRBV9 and TRBJ2-6, is DSGVTQTPKHLITATGQRVTLRCSPRSGDLSVYWYQQSLDQGLQFLIQYYNGEERAKGNILERFSAQQFPDLHSELNLSSLELGDSALYFCASSDPTGENAGANVLTFGAGSRLTVL.

V and J are TRBV19 and TRBJ2-7, with a tentative D call TRBD2 (5 bases). V was shortened by 7 bases and J by 3 bases, with 16 bases between the two germline ends. Germline V gene lookup returns CDR1 LNHDA and CDR2 SQIVND (reference sequence). The CDR3 has 14 residues. The CDR3 DNA sequence: TGTGCCAGTACCCCGGGATGGGGTTTCTACGAGCAGTACTTC. This gives the protein CASTPGWGFYEQYF.

This clone came up once. Other DNA sequences in the sample encode the same CDR3. The V call is TRBV5-1, the J call TRBJ1-2; 7 bases match TRBD1. The junction had 3 bases not matched to a gene; V was cut back by 1 base and J by 3 bases. This CDR3 has 14 residues. Germline V lookup: CDR1 SGHRS, CDR2 YFSETQ. Here the CDR3 DNA reads TGCGCCAGCAGCTTGACAGGGGACGACTATGGCTACACCTTC. Its translation is CASSLTGDDYGYTF.